The 18 T cell receptor beta chains below were found in one sample sequenced in a study of PD-L1 blockade in urothelial cancer. Profiled with immunoSEQ multiplex PCR; TCRdb holds only in-frame clones, not every one. The sample has about 17,000 clones; about 89% are singletons. Time point here: pretreatment peripheral blood. Material: PBMCs, obtained around atezolizumab (anti-PD-L1) treatment. These receptors came from a man aged 65 to 79 with urothelial cancer.

This clone appeared a single time. This chain uses TRBV4-1 with TRBJ1-2; 7 bases agree with TRBD1. The ends lost 1 base at V and 4 bases at J; junction bases unmatched: 9. The CDR3 consists of 16 residues. CDR1 and CDR2 from the germline V gene are MGHRA and YSYEKL. In DNA, the CDR3 is TGCGCCAGCAGCCAAGTTACACCGGGACAGCTCTATGGCTACACCTTC. Translated: CASSQVTPGQLYGYTF.

The genes are TRBV7-9 and TRBJ1-6; D gene ambiguous. CDR3 length: 14 amino acids. V was pared by 3 bases and J by 9 bases, with 12 bases between. CDR1 SEHNR and CDR2 FQNEAQ come from the germline V gene (reference sequence). For the CDR3, the DNA is TGTGCCAGCAGCTTTGAGTTGGCGGGTTCACCCCTCCACTTT. As protein: CASSFELAGSPLHF.

V and J are TRBV19 and TRBJ2-1; D may be TRBD1 (7 bases). The CDR3 totals 17 residues. Trimming removed 4 bases at V and 8 bases at J, with 24 bases between. The V gene's germline CDR1 is LNHDA and CDR2 SQIVND (reference sequence). The CDR3 DNA reads as TGTGCCAGTAGTAGGGGGACAGAGCCAGTTAGGGGGGATGAGCAGTTCTTC. Encoded protein: CASSRGTEPVRGDEQFF. Drawing the rest from reference TRBV19 and TRBJ2-1, the complete variable domain is DGGITQSPKYLFRKEGQNVTLSCEQNLNHDAMYWYRQDPGQGLRLIYYSQIVNDFQKGDIAEGYSVSREKKESFPLTVTSAQKNPTAFYLCASSRGTEPVRGDEQFFGPGTRLTVL.

The CDR3 is CASSPGQERNQPQHF. The CDR3 DNA sequence: TGTGCCAGCTCACCGGGACAGGAAAGAAATCAGCCCCAGCATTTT. The chain couples TRBV18 to TRBJ1-5; 8 nucleotides line up with TRBD1. The CDR3 spans 15 residues. Germline V gene sequence: CDR1 KGHSH, CDR2 LQKENI. With V trimmed by 3 bases and J by 4 bases, 5 bases remained unmatched.

This clone was seen a handful of times. DNA for the CDR3: TGTGCCAGCAGCTTATCACAGGCCTCTACTTACGAGCAGTACTTC. It translates to CASSLSQASTYEQYF. The genes are TRBV7-9 and TRBJ2-7, with D possibly TRBD1 on 5 matching bases. Looked up from germline, CDR1 is SEHNR and CDR2 is FQNEAQ (reference sequence). Trimming pared 2 bases from V and 4 bases from J, leaving 15 bases between. This CDR3 contains 15 residues.

The CDR3 region is CASRSGQNTGELFF. Written as DNA, the CDR3 is TGTGCCAGCAGATCTGGACAGAACACCGGGGAGCTGTTTTTT. The chain recombines TRBV5-4 with TRBJ2-2; D perhaps matches TRBD1 (5 bases). Germline-derived CDR1 and CDR2 are SGHNT and YYREEE (reference sequence). CDR3 size: 14 residues. The germline V and J ends were trimmed by 5 bases and 1 base, with 9 bases remaining between them.

V gene TRBV7-6 combines with J gene TRBJ1-1, with 7 bases identical to TRBD1. Trimming took 5 bases from V and 7 from J; bases not matched to a gene: 10. CDR3 length equals 14 residues. Looked up from germline, CDR1 is SGHVS and CDR2 is FNYEAQ. DNA of the CDR3: TGTGCCAGCAGCCCGCTAGGGGGCGGGGATGAAGCTTTCTTT. Protein sequence: CASSPLGGGDEAFF.

V is TRBV6-6 and J is TRBJ2-7, with 10 positions matching TRBD1. After removal of 7 bases from V and 1 base from J, the junction contained 7 bases not matched to a gene. Germline V gene data show CDR1 as MNHNY and CDR2 as SVGAGI (reference sequence). This CDR3 contains 15 residues. The CDR3: CASNPRTGGSYEQYF. The CDR3 coding sequence is TGTGCCAGCAACCCCCGGACAGGGGGTTCCTACGAGCAGTACTTC.

V is TRBV5-1 and J is TRBJ2-2, with a possible D match to TRBD1 (6 bases). This CDR3 comprises 13 residues. With 5 bases removed from V and 3 bases from J, the gap between germline ends came to 8 bases. Germline values: CDR1 SGHRS, CDR2 YFSETQ. CDR3 residues: CASRDSYTGELFF. CDR3 in DNA: TGCGCCAGCAGGGACAGTTACACCGGGGAGCTGTTTTTT.

The rearrangement links TRBV11-2 to TRBJ1-1, with D unclear. Germline V gene data show CDR1 as SGHAT and CDR2 as FQNNGV. The V end was cut by 5 bases, the J end by 7 bases, with 14 bases between. The CDR3 loop spans 13 amino acids. CDR3 nucleotides: TGTGCCAGCAGCCAGATGTCCCGGGATGAAGCTTTCTTT. It encodes CASSQMSRDEAFF.

The genes are TRBV10-3 and TRBJ1-4; 9 bases align to TRBD1. Trimming cost V 6 bases and J 6 bases; bases outside gene matches: 2. The CDR3 has 13 residues. From germline, CDR1 is ENHRY and CDR2 SYGVKD. CDR3 DNA: TGTGCCATCAGGAGACAGGGGGATGAAAAACTGTTTTTT. As protein: CAIRRQGDEKLFF.

This sequence joins TRBV5-1 and TRBJ2-1; 11 bases are a match to TRBD1. Germline loops: CDR1 SGHRS, CDR2 YFSETQ. This CDR3 has 15 amino acids. V shed 2 bases and J 9 bases; nucleotides not matched to a gene: 7. The CDR3 protein is CASSFPDRGPGEQFF. CDR3 DNA: TGCGCCAGCAGCTTTCCGGACAGGGGGCCTGGTGAGCAGTTCTTC.

The V and J genes are TRBV6-4 and TRBJ1-4; 7 nucleotides match TRBD1. Germline CDR1 MRHNA, CDR2 SNTAGT. Unmatched junction bases numbered 8, after V lost 3 bases and J lost 10 bases. The CDR3 runs to 14 residues. CDR3 residues: CASSEDRAGGKLFF. CDR3 coding DNA: TGTGCCAGCAGTGAAGACAGGGCCGGGGGAAAACTGTTTTTT.

The chain combines TRBV9 with TRBJ1-1, with D possibly matching TRBD1 (6 bases). The CDR3 has 15 amino acids. Germline V gene data show CDR1 as SGDLS and CDR2 as YYNGEE. V was trimmed by 6 bases and J by 4 bases, leaving 19 bases between them. The CDR3 DNA follows: TGTGCCAGCAATCGAGGGGGGGTTGCGGGCACTGAAGCTTTCTTT. This codes for CASNRGGVAGTEAFF.

The V call is TRBV15, the J call TRBJ2-5; TRBD2 aligns across 10 bases. The CDR3 is made up of 15 amino acids. J gave up 5 bases and V 1 base, and 4 bases lay outside the gene matches. CDR1 is LNHNV and CDR2 is YYDKDF in the germline V gene (reference sequence). CDR3 DNA: TGTGCCACCAGCAGAGCTCTAGCGGGGGCCGAGACCCAGTACTTC. Its protein is CATSRALAGAETQYF.

There are a few counts of this clone. The chain couples TRBV30 to TRBJ2-2; D perhaps matches TRBD2 (6 bases). This CDR3 contains 14 residues. Germline CDR1 reads GTSNPN; CDR2 reads SVGIG (reference sequence). CDR3 sequence reads: CVGFPSENTGELFF. DNA of the CDR3: TGTGTCGGATTTCCTAGCGAGAACACCGGGGAGCTGTTTTTT.

The chain has TRBV2 and TRBJ2-7, with 7 positions matching TRBD1. The CDR3 consists of 12 residues. Germline loops: CDR1 SNHLY, CDR2 FYNNEI. The trim removed 7 bases at V and 4 bases at J, leaving 4 bases unmatched. The CDR3 spells CASIRGLYEQYF. The CDR3 DNA reads TGTGCCAGCATAAGGGGGCTGTACGAGCAGTACTTC.

The genes are TRBV10-3 and TRBJ2-5, with 12 bases aligning to TRBD2. This CDR3 region has 15 residues. The ends lost 7 bases at V and 5 bases at J; junction bases unmatched: 8. Looked up from germline, CDR1 is ENHRY and CDR2 is SYGVKD. The CDR3 is CAIKSSGGDRETQYF. CDR3 in DNA: TGTGCCATCAAGTCTAGCGGGGGGGATAGGGAGACCCAGTACTTC.